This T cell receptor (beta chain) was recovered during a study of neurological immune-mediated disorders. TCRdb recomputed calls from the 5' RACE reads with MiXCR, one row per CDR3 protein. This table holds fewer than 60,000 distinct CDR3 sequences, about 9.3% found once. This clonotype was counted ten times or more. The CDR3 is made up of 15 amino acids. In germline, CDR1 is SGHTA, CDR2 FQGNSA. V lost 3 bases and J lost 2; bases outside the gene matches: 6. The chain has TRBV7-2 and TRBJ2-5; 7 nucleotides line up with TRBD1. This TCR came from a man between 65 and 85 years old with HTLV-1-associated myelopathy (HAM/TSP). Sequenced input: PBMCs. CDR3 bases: TGTGCCAGCAGCTTGGGTAGGGGGCCACAAGAGACCCAGTACTTC. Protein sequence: CASSLGRGPQETQYF.